The rows below give T cell receptor beta chains drawn from one sample of a study of blood T cell repertoires in COVID-19. TCRdb's table, derived via immunoSEQ multiplex PCR, lists solely in-frame clones and lacks some. The sample holds 150,000 to 200,000 clones, about 91% seen once. Sequenced material: peripheral blood. These receptors were obtained from a woman aged 55-70 years who had recovered from COVID-19. Each CDR3 is given with its conserved first and last residue. The order of the fields is V gene, D gene, clone size, J gene, CDR3 protein, CDR3 DNA. D genes are given only for firm matches. The listing skips clone size in some rows; elsewhere it reads once, few, many or a size class.

>TRBV4-1|NA|NA|TRBJ1-1
CASSPASMNTEAFF
TGCGCCAGCAGCCCCGCCTCTATGAACACTGAAGCTTTCTTT
>TRBV29-1|NA|NA|TRBJ1-1
CSVEDRGGMGTEAFF
TGCAGCGTTGAAGATCGAGGAGGCATGGGCACTGAAGCTTTCTTT
>TRBV4-1|NA|few|TRBJ2-5
CASSQGASGVQETQYF
TGCGCCAGCAGCCAAGGAGCATCGGGGGTGCAAGAGACCCAGTACTTC
>TRBV5-6|NA|NA|TRBJ1-1
CASSLPGTGDTEAFF
TGTGCCAGCAGCTTGCCCGGGACGGGGGACACTGAAGCTTTCTTT
>TRBV7-8|TRBD1|NA|TRBJ2-1
CASSPRAGGHYNEQFF
TGTGCCAGCAGCCCACGGGCAGGGGGCCATTACAATGAGCAGTTCTTC
>TRBV24-1|TRBD2|NA|TRBJ2-2
CATSDPSGGDTGELFF
TGTGCCACCAGTGACCCTAGCGGGGGGGACACCGGGGAGCTGTTTTTT
>TRBV19|TRBD1|NA|TRBJ1-5
CASRQGARNQPQHF
TGTGCCAGTAGACAGGGGGCGCGCAATCAGCCCCAGCATTTT
>TRBV19|NA|NA|TRBJ2-5
CASRSGGETQYF
TGTGCCAGCCGCAGTGGAGGGGAGACCCAGTACTTC
>TRBV7-6|TRBD2|NA|TRBJ2-3
CASSPFTRGGSTDTQYF
TGTGCCAGCAGCCCATTCACTCGGGGGGGTAGCACAGATACGCAGTATTTT
>TRBV11-2|NA|NA|TRBJ1-1
CASSPEGFGGAFF
TGTGCCAGCAGCCCGGAGGGGTTTGGCGGAGCTTTCTTT
>TRBV6-2/TRBV6-3|TRBD1|NA|TRBJ2-4
CASSDGTGGPDAKNIQYF
TGTGCCAGCAGCGACGGGACAGGGGGACCTGACGCCAAAAACATTCAGTACTTC
>TRBV5-4|NA|NA|TRBJ2-7
CASSLGVYEQYF
TGTGCCAGCAGCTTGGGAGTCTACGAGCAGTACTTC
>TRBV5-1|NA|NA|TRBJ2-7
CASDTGHSYEQYF
TGCGCCAGCGACACAGGGCACTCCTACGAGCAGTACTTC
>TRBV4-2|NA|NA|TRBJ1-3
CASRPPGSGNTIYF
TGTGCCAGCAGGCCCCCAGGCTCTGGAAACACCATATATTTT